Each of the 5 T cell receptor beta chains below was sequenced from the same sample in a study of blood T cell repertoires in COVID-19. Libraries were prepared by immunoSEQ multiplex PCR; TCRdb keeps only in-frame clonotypes and omits some of them. Of tens of thousands of clones listed, approximately 88% are singletons. The sequenced material came from peripheral blood. The receptors here all came from an elderly woman with acute or convalescent COVID-19.

This sequence joins TRBV2 and TRBJ2-1; 10 nucleotides agree with TRBD1. V shed 6 bases and J 2 bases; nucleotides not matched to a gene: 1. This CDR3 contains 14 residues. The germline V gene encodes CDR1 SNHLY and CDR2 FYNNEI. The CDR3 bases are TGTGCCAGCAGAGGACAGGGGGCCTACAATGAGCAGTTCTTC. Translated, it gives CASRGQGAYNEQFF.

The chain couples TRBV6-5 to TRBJ1-1; TRBD1 is a possible D gene (6 bases). The CDR3 covers 13 residues. The V and J ends lost 6 bases and 6 bases respectively, with 14 bases between them. Germline values: CDR1 MNHEY, CDR2 SVGAGI. CDR3 in DNA: TGTGCCAGCAGGAGACAGGTCGGCGCTGAAGCTTTCTTT. This translates into CASRRQVGAEAFF.

The chain employs TRBV7-2 and TRBJ1-1; 7 bases are shared with TRBD1. This CDR3 is 13 amino acids long. Germline V gene lookup returns CDR1 SGHTA and CDR2 FQGNSA. After removal of 6 bases from V and 6 bases from J, the junction contained 7 bases not matched to a gene. This CDR3 reads CASSLDRVAEAFF. The CDR3 nucleotides read TGTGCCAGCAGTCTCGACAGGGTGGCTGAAGCTTTCTTT.

This clone has a handful of counts. The chain links TRBV19 to TRBJ1-2; TRBD1 matches at 8 bases. Looked up from germline, CDR1 is LNHDA and CDR2 is SQIVND (reference sequence). V trimming: 2 bases; J trimming: 6 bases; junction bases outside the gene matches: 8. The CDR3 is 15 residues long. The DNA for the CDR3 is TGTGCCAGTAGTATATGGAAACAGGGGGTGGATGGCTACACCTTC. Its translation is CASSIWKQGVDGYTF.

This chain joins TRBV28 and TRBJ2-7; TRBD1 matches at 8 bases. Germline assignment: CDR1 MDHEN and CDR2 SYDVKM. The V gene end was trimmed by 4 bases and the J gene end by 7 bases; junction bases not matched to a gene: 9. This CDR3 spans 14 amino acids. The CDR3 protein is CASSYRGMGMEQYF. The CDR3, as DNA: TGTGCCAGCAGTTACAGGGGGATGGGAATGGAGCAGTACTTC. Full variable domain (outside the CDR3, taken from reference TRBV28 and TRBJ2-7): DVKVTQSSRYLVKRTGEKVFLECVQDMDHENMFWYRQDPGLGLRLIYFSYDVKMKEKGDIPEGYSVSREKKERFSLILESASTNQTSMYLCASSYRGMGMEQYFGPGTRLTVT.